The 25 T cell receptor beta chains listed next were all sequenced from one sample in a study of massively parallel sequencing of T cell beta chains. A single record per CDR3 protein comes from TCRdb applying MiXCR to the 5' RACE reads. The profile covers 3,500 to 5,000 distinct CDR3 sequences, with over 30% appearing a single time and about 3% taken by the ten largest. The sequencing sample was made of commercial RNA from peripheral blood pooled from many donors. The receptors here all came from a pool of human donors in good health; the sample was commercial RNA pooled from many donors.

This clonotype was seen a handful of times. The chain combines TRBV20-1 with TRBJ2-1; TRBD2 aligns across 11 bases. Looked up from germline, CDR1 is DFQATT and CDR2 is SNEGSKA (reference sequence). With V trimmed by 2 bases and J by 8 bases, 5 bases remained unmatched. The CDR3 is 14 residues long. CDR3 protein: CSARFTSGSDEQFF. Written as DNA, the CDR3 is TGCAGTGCTAGATTCACTAGCGGGAGCGATGAGCAGTTCTTC.

Only a few counts were recorded for this clonotype. The V and J genes are TRBV7-2 and TRBJ2-1, with D tentatively TRBD2 (6 bases). This CDR3 is built from 14 residues. The ends were cut back, 3 bases at V and 0 bases at J, with 6 bases in the middle. Germline CDR1 SGHTA, CDR2 FQGNSA. This chain's CDR3 is CASSFGGSYNEQFF. CDR3 sequence (DNA): TGTGCCAGCAGCTTCGGGGGCTCCTACAATGAGCAGTTCTTC.

J is TRBJ2-1 and V is TRBV28, with 7 nucleotides matching TRBD2. V shed 3 bases, J shed 5 bases, and the junction held 7 bases outside the gene matches. The germline V gene encodes CDR1 MDHEN and CDR2 SYDVKM. This CDR3 comprises 15 residues. CDR3 amino acids: CASSFGGLANNEQFF. The CDR3 DNA follows: TGTGCCAGCAGTTTCGGGGGGTTAGCGAACAATGAGCAGTTCTTC.

This clonotype has only a few counts. The CDR3 DNA reads as TGTGCCAGCAGTCGCGACAGTGGCTATGAGCAGTTCTTC. Its translation: CASSRDSGYEQFF. The V gene is TRBV6-2 or TRBV6-3, the J gene TRBJ2-1, with D perhaps matching TRBD1 (5 bases). The CDR3 has 13 residues. Between the trimmed V and J ends, which lost 5 bases and 8 bases, there was a span of 13 bases. CDR1 and CDR2 from the germline V gene are MNHEY and SVGEGT.

This clonotype was seen more than once but under ten times. The chain couples TRBV20-1 to TRBJ2-5; TRBD2 might be the D (6 bases). The CDR3 has 13 residues. Trimming cost V 1 base and J 6 bases, with 12 bases left between them. Germline V gene sequence: CDR1 DFQATT, CDR2 SNEGSKA (reference sequence). CDR3 sequence (DNA): TGCAGTGCTAGAGGGGACTCTCAAAAGACCCAGTACTTC. It codes for CSARGDSQKTQYF.

Points on this clonotype: One end of the junction varies from germline; a read error may be responsible. In nucleotides, the CDR3 is TGCGCCAGCAGGTTGGGCCAGGGAGATTCCGAGCAGTACTTC. Translating gives CASRLGQGDSEQYF. The gene calls are TRBV5-1 and TRBJ2-7, with D perhaps being TRBD1 or TRBD2 (5 bases each). CDR3 length: 14 amino acids. Germline-derived CDR1 and CDR2 are SGHRS and YFSETQ. The whole variable domain, filled in from reference TRBV5-1 and TRBJ2-7, reads KAGVTQTPRYLIKTRGQQVTLSCSPISGHRSVSWYQQTPGQGLQFLFEYFSETQRNKGNFPGRFSGRQFSNSRSEMNVSTLELGDSALYLCASRLGQGDSEQYFGPGTRLTVT.

This clonotype came up a few times. The chain recombines TRBV27 with TRBJ2-5; D remains ambiguous. This CDR3 has 12 amino acids. Germline CDR1 and CDR2: MNHEY and SMNVEV (reference sequence). Trimming cost V 4 bases and J 1 base, with 4 bases left between them. Here the CDR3 reads CASSSIQETQYF. The CDR3 DNA follows: TGTGCCAGCAGTTCCATCCAAGAGACCCAGTACTTC.

Details on this clonotype: Given a much more abundant clone one base away, this may be a read error. The chain couples TRBV20-1 to TRBJ1-5; D remains ambiguous. The CDR3 is 12 amino acids. Germline V CDR1 and CDR2: DFQATT, SNEGSKA (reference sequence). The CDR3 is CSARPTNQHQHF. CDR3 nucleotides: TGCAGTGCTAGACCAACTAATCAGCACCAGCATTTT.

This clonotype ranks as medium-sized (0.01 to 0.1%). The DNA of the CDR3 is TGTGCTAGTGGTTTGGTCGCGGCGGGAGGCTACACCTTC. As protein: CASGLVAAGGYTF. The chain has TRBV12-5 and TRBJ1-2; D remains unclear. The germline V and J ends were trimmed by 0 bases and 8 bases, with 10 bases remaining between them. The CDR3 has 13 residues. The V gene's germline CDR1 is LGHNT and CDR2 FRNRAP.

The chain is built from TRBV7-2 and TRBJ2-1, with TRBD1 matching over 7 bases. The CDR3 is made up of 14 amino acids. The V gene end was trimmed by 7 bases and the J gene end by 0 bases; junction bases not matched to a gene: 3. Germline V gene lookup returns CDR1 SGHTA and CDR2 FQGNSA. In nucleotides, the CDR3 is TGTGCCAGCATACGGGACAGCTCCTACAATGAGCAGTTCTTC. It yields the protein CASIRDSSYNEQFF.

V usage is TRBV7-1 and J usage is TRBJ2-1, with TRBD1 identical over 8 bases. TRBV7-1 is given ORF status, its function remaining uncertain. The CDR3 has 15 residues. V lost 3 bases and J lost 7; bases outside the gene matches: 8. The CDR3 DNA reads TGTGCCAGCAGCTCGGACAGGGAGTCCTGGAATGAGCAGTTCTTC. Its translation is CASSSDRESWNEQFF.

The rearrangement links TRBV6-2 or TRBV6-3 to TRBJ1-6; TRBD1 aligns across 8 bases. V was pared by 0 bases and J by 10 bases, with 8 bases of the junction left unmatched. Germline CDR1 is MNHEY and CDR2 is SVGEGT. The CDR3 totals 16 residues. CDR3 DNA sequence: TGTGCCAGCAGTTACTCGGTTCAGGGGGCTAGGTCACCCCTCCACTTT. It encodes CASSYSVQGARSPLHF.

The V and J genes are TRBV20-1 and TRBJ2-7; 7 bases are shared with TRBD1. CDR1 is DFQATT and CDR2 is SNEGSKA in the germline V gene (reference sequence). After removal of 3 bases from V and 6 bases from J, the junction contained 8 bases not matched to a gene. This CDR3 contains 13 residues. The CDR3 bases are TGCAGTGCTAGGGGTACAGGGGCTGCCGAGCAGTACTTC. The encoded protein is CSARGTGAAEQYF.

The chain couples TRBV7-2 to TRBJ2-6, with a tentative D call TRBD2 (5 bases). The V end was cut by 5 bases, the J end by 1 base, with 9 bases between. CDR3 length: 15 residues. Germline V gene data show CDR1 as SGHTA and CDR2 as FQGNSA. The CDR3 sequence: CASSTGESGANVLTF. Written as DNA, the CDR3 is TGTGCCAGCAGCACCGGGGAATCTGGGGCCAACGTCCTGACTTTC.

The genes are TRBV4-1 and TRBJ1-2, with D possibly matching TRBD1 (5 bases). Trimming cost V 4 bases and J 6 bases, with 15 bases left between them. CDR3 length: 14 residues. CDR1 and CDR2 (germline): MGHRA, YSYEKL. The CDR3 loop is CASSLQGAGDGYTF. Written as DNA, the CDR3 is TGCGCCAGCAGCCTTCAAGGGGCTGGAGATGGCTACACCTTC.

The chain links TRBV18 to TRBJ1-1; D is unresolved. Trimming cost V 1 base and J 0 bases, with 3 bases left between them. There are 13 residues in the CDR3. Germline CDR1 KGHSH, CDR2 LQKENI. The CDR3 DNA reads TGTGCCAGCTCACCACAGCTGAACACTGAAGCTTTCTTT. Its protein product is CASSPQLNTEAFF.

This chain connects TRBV5-1 to TRBJ2-4, with D tentatively TRBD2 (7 bases). Trimming stripped 4 bases from V and 8 bases from J, with 13 bases between. Looked up from germline, CDR1 is SGHRS and CDR2 is YFSETQ. CDR3 length equals 13 residues. CDR3 region: CASSGEGVDIQYF. The CDR3 nucleotides are TGCGCCAGCAGCGGGGAGGGGGTTGACATTCAGTACTTC.

This chain links TRBV5-4 with TRBJ2-2; the D is unclear. The germline gives CDR1 SGHNT, CDR2 YYREEE (reference sequence). The CDR3 is made up of 14 amino acids. The V end was cut by 2 bases, the J end by 5 bases, with 10 bases between. Written as DNA, the CDR3 is TGTGCCAGCAGCTTAGGCCACGTAACCGGGGAGCTGTTTTTT. Protein sequence: CASSLGHVTGELFF.

To note about this clonotype: This may stem from a read error, because a much larger clone lies one nucleotide away. The CDR3, as DNA: TGCGCCAGCAGCTTGGTCAGGGGAAATGAGCAGTTCTTC. Its translation is CASSLVRGNEQFF. The rearrangement joins TRBV5-1 to TRBJ2-1; the D gene is possibly TRBD1 (6 bases). The ends were cut back, 0 bases at V and 7 bases at J, with 8 bases in the middle. CDR1 is SGHRS and CDR2 is YFSETQ in the germline V gene. CDR3 size: 13 residues.

Worth noting for this clonotype: This likely comes from a read error, as the CDR3 has no conserved phenylalanine or tryptophan at its end. The V and J genes are TRBV11-2 and TRBJ1-2; D not resolved. CDR1 is SGHAT, CDR2 FQNNGV, per germline. V was shortened by 3 bases and J by 4 bases, with 9 bases between the two germline ends. The CDR3 consists of 13 residues. The CDR3 nucleotides are TGTGCCAGCAGCTTTTCGGGTAGCTATGGCTACACCCTC. It codes for CASSFSGSYGYTL.

This clonotype was recorded a few times. The chain carries TRBV12-1 and TRBJ1-1. TRBV12-1 is an annotated pseudogene. The CDR3 has 15 amino acids. The DNA of the CDR3 is TGTGCCAGCAGCTTTGGACGGGAGGGGAACACTGAAGCTTTCTTT. It translates to CASSFGREGNTEAFF.

The chain has TRBV27 and TRBJ1-6; no reliable D call. From germline, CDR1 is MNHEY and CDR2 SMNVEV (reference sequence). V shed 0 bases and J shed 7 bases, with 13 bases lying between them. The CDR3 spans 16 residues. The CDR3 DNA sequence: TGTGCCAGCAGTTTATCGGGTCTTGATAGCAATTCACCCCTCCACTTT. The encoded protein is CASSLSGLDSNSPLHF.

This chain links TRBV29-1 with TRBJ2-3, with 8 bases aligning to TRBD1. J gave up 0 bases and V 4 bases, and 3 bases lay outside the gene matches. The CDR3 is made up of 14 amino acids. Germline lookup yields CDR1 SQVTM and CDR2 ANQGSEA. CDR3 amino acids: CSVVGQGSTDTQYF. DNA of the CDR3: TGCAGCGTTGTAGGACAGGGTAGCACAGATACGCAGTATTTT.

This clonotype was detected a few times. The V and J genes are TRBV20-1 and TRBJ1-5; D not resolved. CDR3 size: 15 residues. The V end was cut by 0 bases, the J end by 2 bases, with 11 bases between. Germline values: CDR1 DFQATT, CDR2 SNEGSKA (reference sequence). CDR3 coding DNA: TGCAGTGCTAGAGAGCTTGGGCACGGCAATCAGCCCCAGCATTTT. It yields the protein CSARELGHGNQPQHF.

This clonotype was seen only a few times. The chain recombines TRBV25-1 with TRBJ1-2, with a weak D call TRBD1 (6 bases). This CDR3 has 13 residues. Germline loops: CDR1 MGHDK, CDR2 SYGVNS. V dropped 4 bases and J dropped 6 bases, with 12 bases sitting between them. The DNA of the CDR3 is TGTGCCAGCAGTGTGCGGGGGGCGGATGGCTACACCTTC. This gives the protein CASSVRGADGYTF.